This is a list of T cell receptor beta chains from one sample in a study of a mutant IDH1 vaccine in newly diagnosed glioma. Antigen specificity for these receptors is unknown. TCRdb's table, derived via immunoSEQ multiplex PCR, lists solely in-frame clones and lacks some. In the table there are about 54,000 clones, roughly 84% of which are singletons. Sample: PBMCs, taken from a glioma patient whose treatment included an IDH1 peptide vaccine. Receptor source: a woman aged 18 to 35 with glioma. CDR3s include the opening cysteine and the closing phenylalanine or tryptophan. D genes are given only for firm matches. Expanded clones are given a class, and other clones once, few, many or no size at all.

d_call	j_call	v_call	clone_size	cdr3_nt	cdr3_aa
.	TRBJ2-7	TRBV10-2	.	TGCGCCAGCAGTGTAACCGGGGACTACGAGCAGTACTTC	CASSVTGDYEQYF
.	TRBJ1-1	TRBV12-5	.	TGTGCTAGTGGTTTGGGGGGCGCGAACACTGAAGCTTTCTTT	CASGLGGANTEAFF
TRBD1	TRBJ1-1	TRBV14	.	TGTGCCAGCAGCCGCCTAAGGGGGACAGGGGGATCTGTATGGGTGAACACTGAAGCTTTCTTT	CASSRLRGTGGSVWVNTEAFF
.	TRBJ1-4	TRBV6-1	.	TGTGCCAGCAGACTCGACGGCGCAACTAATGAAAAACTGTTTTTT	CASRLDGATNEKLFF
TRBD2	TRBJ2-1	TRBV7-9	.	TGTGCCAGCAGCTTACCCCGCCGACTAGCGGGAATGCACAATGAGCAGTTCTTC	CASSLPRRLAGMHNEQFF
TRBD2	TRBJ2-7	TRBV29-1	.	TGCAGCGTTGAAGGGGGGACTAGCGGCGCATCCTACGAGCAGTACTTC	CSVEGGTSGASYEQYF
TRBD1	TRBJ1-2	TRBV5-6	.	TGTGCCAGCAGCGACCTTCAGGGGGCGAGCTATGGCTACACCTTC	CASSDLQGASYGYTF
TRBD1	TRBJ2-5	TRBV7-2	.	TGTGCCAGCAGCTTAGAACAGGGGGCCCAAGAGACCCAGTACTTC	CASSLEQGAQETQYF
TRBD2	TRBJ2-3	TRBV7-2	.	TGTGCCAGCAGCTCACTGCGGGGGAGCAGCACAGATACGCAGTATTTT	CASSSLRGSSTDTQYF
TRBD2	TRBJ2-3	TRBV27	.	TGTGCCAGCAGTCCCCGTCGATGGGGACTAGCGGACCGAAACACAGATACGCAGTATTTT	CASSPRRWGLADRNTDTQYF
TRBD1	TRBJ1-1	TRBV5-5	few	TGTGCCAGCAACCGGCCGGGACAGGGGGCGGCTGAAGCTTTCTTT	CASNRPGQGAAEAFF
.	TRBJ2-7	TRBV5-1	.	TGCGCCAGCAGCTCGACTTCCTCCTACGAGCAGTACTTC	CASSSTSSYEQYF
TRBD1	TRBJ2-1	TRBV6-5	.	TGTGCCAGCGGAGACAGGGGGCTCTACAATGAGCAGTTCTTC	CASGDRGLYNEQFF
.	TRBJ1-5	TRBV7-2	.	TGTGCCAGCAGCTACCTCGGCACTAGCAATCAGCCCCAGCATTTT	CASSYLGTSNQPQHF
TRBD1	TRBJ1-1	TRBV6-5	.	TGTGCCAGCAGTCCCGAGACAGGGCGGGCTGAAGCTTTCTTT	CASSPETGRAEAFF
TRBD2	TRBJ2-2	TRBV2	.	TGTGCCAGCAACAAAGCGGGAGGGCCGAACACCGGGGAGCTGTTTTTT	CASNKAGGPNTGELFF
.	TRBJ2-5	TRBV7-8	once	TGTGCCAGCAGCGGTAGACGAGTCCAAGAGACCCAGTACTTC	CASSGRRVQETQYF
.	TRBJ2-3	TRBV7-2	.	TGTGCCAGCAGCTTAACGACCGGGTTTGTGGATACGCAGTATTTT	CASSLTTGFVDTQYF
.	TRBJ2-7	TRBV6-5	.	TGTGCCAGCAGTTATGGAGACGAGCAGTACTTC	CASSYGDEQYF
TRBD2	TRBJ2-7	TRBV19	.	TGTGCCAGTAGTACAAGGACTAGCGGGAGTAACGAGCAGTACTTC	CASSTRTSGSNEQYF
.	TRBJ1-4	TRBV2	.	TGTGCCAGCAGTCTGGTAGGGCGGACCAATGAAAAACTGTTTTTT	CASSLVGRTNEKLFF
.	TRBJ1-1	TRBV7-2	.	TGTGCCAGCAGCTTAGGGCAGGGGAGAAGCAGGACTGAAGCTTTCTTT	CASSLGQGRSRTEAFF
.	TRBJ1-4	TRBV19	few	TGTGCCAGTGCCGGGACCCGGGGGGAAAAACTGTTTTTT	CASAGTRGEKLFF
.	TRBJ1-3	TRBV4-3	.	TGCGCCAGCAGCCCTGAGATCGGTAACACCATATATTTT	CASSPEIGNTIYF
TRBD2	TRBJ2-1	TRBV4-1	.	TGCGCCAGCAGCCAAGATCCGTCGTGGCTAGCGGGTTACAATGAGCAGTTCTTC	CASSQDPSWLAGYNEQFF
TRBD2	TRBJ2-1	TRBV5-1	.	TGCGCCAGCAGCCAGGGACTAGCGGGGGCCCCAGGGCAGTTCTTC	CASSQGLAGAPGQFF
.	TRBJ2-1	TRBV19	.	TGTGCCAGTAGGCTGGACAGAAGCTCCTACAATGAGCAGTTCTTC	CASRLDRSSYNEQFF
.	TRBJ1-1	TRBV29-1	few	TGCAGCGTTAAACAGGGCCCAAACACTGAAGCTTTCTTT	CSVKQGPNTEAFF
.	TRBJ1-1	TRBV19	.	TGTGCCAGTGACTGGGGGGGCGGGAACACTGAAGCTTTCTTT	CASDWGGGNTEAFF
TRBD1	TRBJ2-2	TRBV6-1	.	TGTGCCAGCAGGCTGGACAGGGTAACCGGGGAGCTGTTTTTT	CASRLDRVTGELFF